This T cell receptor beta chain was sequenced during a study of PD-L1 blockade in urothelial cancer. On the study more broadly: In the patient group, about 85% of the roughly 29 were males with bladder-origin urothelial cancer. Patients previously received 0 to 3 chemotherapy regimens.

Deletions cut 0 bases from V and 3 bases from J, with 8 bases between. The CDR3 contains 13 residues. Looked up from germline, CDR1 is GTSNPN and CDR2 is SVGIG (reference sequence). Added to each PCR by spiking were synthetic TCR analog templates. Method: immunoSEQ multiplex PCR; TCRdb's copy keeps in-frame clones and lacks some. The sample carries about 45,000 clones, about 87% recorded once. The number of samples from each patient was between 1 and 8, taken pretreatment and on-treatment. This chain links TRBV30 with TRBJ1-1; D call uncertain. The sequence was collected from a man older than 75 with urothelial cancer. Material: PBMCs, obtained around atezolizumab (anti-PD-L1) treatment. Here the CDR3 reads CAWSVSGDTEAFF. CDR3 in DNA: TGTGCCTGGAGTGTATCCGGAGACACTGAAGCTTTCTTT.